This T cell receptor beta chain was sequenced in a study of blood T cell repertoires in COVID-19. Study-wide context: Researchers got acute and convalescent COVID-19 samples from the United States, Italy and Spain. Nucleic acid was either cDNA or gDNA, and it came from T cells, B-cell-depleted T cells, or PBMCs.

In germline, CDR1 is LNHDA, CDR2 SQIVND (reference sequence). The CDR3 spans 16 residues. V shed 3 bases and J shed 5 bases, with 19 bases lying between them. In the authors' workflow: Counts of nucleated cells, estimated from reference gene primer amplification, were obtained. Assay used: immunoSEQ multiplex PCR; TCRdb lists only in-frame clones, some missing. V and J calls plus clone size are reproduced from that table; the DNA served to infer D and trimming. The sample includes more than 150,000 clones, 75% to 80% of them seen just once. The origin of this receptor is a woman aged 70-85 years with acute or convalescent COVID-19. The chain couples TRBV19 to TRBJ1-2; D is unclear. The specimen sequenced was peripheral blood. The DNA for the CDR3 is TGTGCCAGTAGTATTTCGATAGCAGCATCAAGATATGGCTACACCTTC. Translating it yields CASSISIAASRYGYTF. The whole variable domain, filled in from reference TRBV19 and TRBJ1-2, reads DGGITQSPKYLFRKEGQNVTLSCEQNLNHDAMYWYRQDPGQGLRLIYYSQIVNDFQKGDIAEGYSVSREKKESFPLTVTSAQKNPTAFYLCASSISIAASRYGYTFGSGTRLTVV.